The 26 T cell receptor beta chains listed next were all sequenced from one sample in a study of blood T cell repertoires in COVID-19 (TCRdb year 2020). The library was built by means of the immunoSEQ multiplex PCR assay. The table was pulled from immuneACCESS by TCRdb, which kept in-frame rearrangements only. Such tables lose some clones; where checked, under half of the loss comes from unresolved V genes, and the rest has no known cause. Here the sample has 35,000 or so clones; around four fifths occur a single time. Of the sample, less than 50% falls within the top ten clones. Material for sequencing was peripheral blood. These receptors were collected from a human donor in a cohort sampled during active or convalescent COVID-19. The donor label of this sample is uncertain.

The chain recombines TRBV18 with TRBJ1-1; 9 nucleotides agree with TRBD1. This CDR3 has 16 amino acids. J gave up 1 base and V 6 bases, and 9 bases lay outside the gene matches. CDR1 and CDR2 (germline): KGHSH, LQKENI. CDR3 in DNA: TGTGCCAGCTCGAACCGGCAGGGACAGGGGAACACTGAAGCTTTCTTT. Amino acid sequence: CASSNRQGQGNTEAFF. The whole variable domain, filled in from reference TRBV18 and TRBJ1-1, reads NAGVMQNPRHLVRRRGQEARLRCSPMKGHSHVYWYRQLPEEGLKFMVYLQKENIIDESGMPKERFSAEFPKEGPSILRIQQVVRGDSAAYFCASSNRQGQGNTEAFFGQGTRLTVV.

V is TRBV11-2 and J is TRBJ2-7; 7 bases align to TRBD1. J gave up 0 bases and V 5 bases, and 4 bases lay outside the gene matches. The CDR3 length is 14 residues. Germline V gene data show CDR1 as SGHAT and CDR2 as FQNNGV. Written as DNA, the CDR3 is TGTGCCAGCAGCCTGGACAGGTCCTCCTACGAGCAGTACTTC. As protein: CASSLDRSSYEQYF.

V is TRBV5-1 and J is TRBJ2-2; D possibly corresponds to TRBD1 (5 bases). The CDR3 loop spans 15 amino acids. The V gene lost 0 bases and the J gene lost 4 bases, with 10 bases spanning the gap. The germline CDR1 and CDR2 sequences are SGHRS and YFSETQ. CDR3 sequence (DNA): TGCGCCAGCAGCTTGGAGGGGCTGGTCACCGGGGAGCTGTTTTTT. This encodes CASSLEGLVTGELFF.

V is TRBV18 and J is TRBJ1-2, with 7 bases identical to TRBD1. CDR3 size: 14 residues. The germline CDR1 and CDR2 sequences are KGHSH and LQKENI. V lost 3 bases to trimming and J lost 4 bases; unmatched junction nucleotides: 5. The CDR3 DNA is TGTGCCAGCTCACCCTCAGACAGGGCCTATGGCTACACCTTC. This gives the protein CASSPSDRAYGYTF.

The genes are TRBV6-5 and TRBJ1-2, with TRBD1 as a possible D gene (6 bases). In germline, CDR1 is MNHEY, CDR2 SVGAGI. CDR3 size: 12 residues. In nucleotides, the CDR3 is TGTGTACACGGCAGGGGCGCCTATGGCTACACCTTC. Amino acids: CVHGRGAYGYTF.

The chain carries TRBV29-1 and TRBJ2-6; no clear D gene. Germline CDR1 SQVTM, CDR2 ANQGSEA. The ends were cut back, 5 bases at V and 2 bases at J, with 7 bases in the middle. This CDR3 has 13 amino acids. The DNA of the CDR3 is TGCAGCGTTCCGGTCCCTGGGGCCAACGTCCTGACTTTC. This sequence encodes CSVPVPGANVLTF.

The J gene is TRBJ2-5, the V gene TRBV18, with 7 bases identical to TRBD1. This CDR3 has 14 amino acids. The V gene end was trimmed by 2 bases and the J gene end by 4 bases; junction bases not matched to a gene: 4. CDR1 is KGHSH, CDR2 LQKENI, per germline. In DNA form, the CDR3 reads TGTGCCAGCTCACCAAAGACAGGGACAGAGACCCAGTACTTC. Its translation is CASSPKTGTETQYF.

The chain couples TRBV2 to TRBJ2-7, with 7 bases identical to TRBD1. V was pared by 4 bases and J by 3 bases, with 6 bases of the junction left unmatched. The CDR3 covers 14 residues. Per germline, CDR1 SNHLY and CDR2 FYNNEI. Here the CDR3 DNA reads TGTGCCAGCAGTGCCGGGACAGAAGTCTACGAGCAGTACTTC. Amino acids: CASSAGTEVYEQYF.

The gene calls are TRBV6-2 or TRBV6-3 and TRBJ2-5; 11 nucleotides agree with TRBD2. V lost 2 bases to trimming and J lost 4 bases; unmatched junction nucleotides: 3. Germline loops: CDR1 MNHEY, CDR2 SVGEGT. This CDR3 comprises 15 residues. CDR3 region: CASSYGTSGRETQYF. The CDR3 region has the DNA TGTGCCAGCAGTTACGGTACTAGCGGGAGAGAGACCCAGTACTTC.

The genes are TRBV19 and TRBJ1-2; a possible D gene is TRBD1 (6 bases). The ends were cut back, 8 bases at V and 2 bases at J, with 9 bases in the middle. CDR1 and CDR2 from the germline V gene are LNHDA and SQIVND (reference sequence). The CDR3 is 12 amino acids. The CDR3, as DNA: TGTGCCAGTGGACAGTCAAACTATGGCTACACCTTC. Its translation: CASGQSNYGYTF.

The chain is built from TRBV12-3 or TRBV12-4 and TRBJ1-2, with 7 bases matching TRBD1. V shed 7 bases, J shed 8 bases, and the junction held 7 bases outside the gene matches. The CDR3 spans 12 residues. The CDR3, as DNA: TGTGCCAGCACACAGGGGTCGCGGGGCTACACCTTC. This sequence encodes CASTQGSRGYTF.

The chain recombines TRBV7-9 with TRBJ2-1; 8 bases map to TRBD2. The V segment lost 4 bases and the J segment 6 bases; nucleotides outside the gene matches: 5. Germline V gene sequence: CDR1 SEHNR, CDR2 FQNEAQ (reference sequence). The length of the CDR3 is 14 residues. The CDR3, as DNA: TGTGCCAGCAGCTGGCCCGGGGGGGTCAATGAGCAGTTCTTC. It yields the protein CASSWPGGVNEQFF.

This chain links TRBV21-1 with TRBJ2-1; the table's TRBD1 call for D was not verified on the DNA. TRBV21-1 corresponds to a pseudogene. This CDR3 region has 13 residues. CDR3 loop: CASSKSPDSAQFF. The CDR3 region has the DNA TGTGCCAGCAGCAAATCTCCGGACAGCGCCCAGTTCTTC.

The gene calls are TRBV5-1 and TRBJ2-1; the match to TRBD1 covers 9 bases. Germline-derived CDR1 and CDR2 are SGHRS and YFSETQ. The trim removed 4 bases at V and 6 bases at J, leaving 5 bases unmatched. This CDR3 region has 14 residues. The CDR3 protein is CASSGGDRVNEQFF. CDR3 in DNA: TGCGCCAGCAGCGGGGGGGACAGGGTCAATGAGCAGTTCTTC.

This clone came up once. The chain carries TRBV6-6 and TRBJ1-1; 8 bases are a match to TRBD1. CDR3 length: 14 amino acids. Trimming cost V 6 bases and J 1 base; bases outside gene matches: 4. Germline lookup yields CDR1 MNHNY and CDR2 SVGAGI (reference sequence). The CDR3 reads CASSRQGKNTEAFF. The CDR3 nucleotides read TGTGCCAGCAGCCGACAGGGGAAGAACACTGAAGCTTTCTTT.

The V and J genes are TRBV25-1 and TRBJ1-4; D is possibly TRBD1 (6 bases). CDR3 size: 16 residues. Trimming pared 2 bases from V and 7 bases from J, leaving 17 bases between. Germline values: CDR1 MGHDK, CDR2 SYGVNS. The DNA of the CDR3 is TGTGCCAGCAGTGAAGGTGGGGGCGTCGAAAGTGAAAAACTGTTTTTT. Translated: CASSEGGGVESEKLFF.

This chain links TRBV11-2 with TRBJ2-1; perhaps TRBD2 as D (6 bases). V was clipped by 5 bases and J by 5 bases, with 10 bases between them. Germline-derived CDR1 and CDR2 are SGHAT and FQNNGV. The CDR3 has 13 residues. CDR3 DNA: TGTGCCAGCAGCATGGGACTCCACAATGAGCAGTTCTTC. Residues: CASSMGLHNEQFF.

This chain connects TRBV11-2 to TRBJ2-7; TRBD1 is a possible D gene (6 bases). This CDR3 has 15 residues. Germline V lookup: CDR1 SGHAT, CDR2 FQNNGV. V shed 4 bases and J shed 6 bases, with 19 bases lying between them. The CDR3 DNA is TGTGCCAGCAGCTCGCAGAGGGGCAGGGGTGGCGAGCAGTACTTC. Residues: CASSSQRGRGGEQYF.

In nucleotides, the CDR3 is TGTGCCAGCAGCTTGATAGCGGGACCCACAGATACGCAGTATTTT. It yields the protein CASSLIAGPTDTQYF. This sequence joins TRBV7-2 and TRBJ2-3, with TRBD2 matching over 8 bases. V shed 3 bases, J shed 2 bases, and the junction held 4 bases outside the gene matches. Germline V CDR1 and CDR2: SGHTA, FQGNSA. The length of the CDR3 is 15 residues.

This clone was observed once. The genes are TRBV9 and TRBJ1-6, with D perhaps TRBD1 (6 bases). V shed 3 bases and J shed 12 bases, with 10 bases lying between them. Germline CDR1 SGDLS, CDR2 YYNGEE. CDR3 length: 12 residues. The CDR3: CASSAQGLPLHF. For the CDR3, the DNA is TGTGCCAGCAGCGCCCAGGGGTTACCCCTCCACTTT.

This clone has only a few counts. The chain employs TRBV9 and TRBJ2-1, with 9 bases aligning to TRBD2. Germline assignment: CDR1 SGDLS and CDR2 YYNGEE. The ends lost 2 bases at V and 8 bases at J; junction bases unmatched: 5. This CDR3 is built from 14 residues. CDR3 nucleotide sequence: TGTGCCAGCAGCGTTTCTAGCGGGAACGATGAGCAGTTCTTC. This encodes CASSVSSGNDEQFF.

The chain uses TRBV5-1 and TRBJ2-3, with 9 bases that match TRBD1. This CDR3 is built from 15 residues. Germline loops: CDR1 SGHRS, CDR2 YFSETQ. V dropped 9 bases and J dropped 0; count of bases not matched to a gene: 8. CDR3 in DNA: TGCGCCACCTCAAGGACAGGGGCTAGCACAGATACGCAGTATTTT. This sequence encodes CATSRTGASTDTQYF.

The DNA of the CDR3 is TGTGCCAGCAGCTTAGGGGCGGGAGGATATTTGGAGCAGTACTTC. Protein: CASSLGAGGYLEQYF. The rearrangement links TRBV7-2 to TRBJ2-7; 8 bases align to TRBD2. This CDR3 has 15 residues. Unmatched junction bases numbered 9, after V lost 1 base and J lost 7 bases. Looked up from germline, CDR1 is SGHTA and CDR2 is FQGNSA.

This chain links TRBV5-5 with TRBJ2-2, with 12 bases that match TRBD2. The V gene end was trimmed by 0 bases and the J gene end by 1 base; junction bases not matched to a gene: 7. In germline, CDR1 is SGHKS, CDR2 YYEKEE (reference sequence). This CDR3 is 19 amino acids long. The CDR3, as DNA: TGTGCCAGCAGCTTGGCCCGGCTAGCGGGAGGGGTGAACACCGGGGAGCTGTTTTTT. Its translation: CASSLARLAGGVNTGELFF.

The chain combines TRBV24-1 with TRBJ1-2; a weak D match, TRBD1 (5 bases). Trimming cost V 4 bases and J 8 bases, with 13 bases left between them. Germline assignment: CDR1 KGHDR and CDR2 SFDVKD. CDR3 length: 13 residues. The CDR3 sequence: CATSDWQGDGYTF. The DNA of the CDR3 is TGTGCCACCAGTGACTGGCAGGGCGACGGCTACACCTTC.

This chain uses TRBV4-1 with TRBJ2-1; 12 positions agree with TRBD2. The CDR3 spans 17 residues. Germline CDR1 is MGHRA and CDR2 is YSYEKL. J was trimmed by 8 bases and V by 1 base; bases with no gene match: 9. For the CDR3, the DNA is TGCGCCAGCAGCCAAGGGGCAACTAGCGGGAGGAGAGATGAGCAGTTCTTC. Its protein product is CASSQGATSGRRDEQFF.